This T cell receptor beta chain appears in the sequencing data of a study of PD-L1 blockade in urothelial cancer. This clone was observed a few times. Method: immunoSEQ multiplex PCR; TCRdb's copy keeps in-frame clones and lacks some. The data hold about 84,000 clones, with more than 75% observed a single time. The starting material was PBMCs, obtained around atezolizumab (anti-PD-L1) treatment. The source of this sequence is a man aged 65 to 79 with urothelial cancer.

CDR3 coding DNA: TGCGCCAGCATCCGGGACTGCTACACCGGGGAGCTGTTTTTT. Its protein is CASIRDCYTGELFF. V usage is TRBV10-1 and J usage is TRBJ2-2, with D tentatively TRBD2 (6 bases). V lost 7 bases to trimming and J lost 3 bases, with 12 bases between them. The CDR3 spans 14 residues. Germline assignment: CDR1 WNHNN and CDR2 SYGVQD (reference sequence).